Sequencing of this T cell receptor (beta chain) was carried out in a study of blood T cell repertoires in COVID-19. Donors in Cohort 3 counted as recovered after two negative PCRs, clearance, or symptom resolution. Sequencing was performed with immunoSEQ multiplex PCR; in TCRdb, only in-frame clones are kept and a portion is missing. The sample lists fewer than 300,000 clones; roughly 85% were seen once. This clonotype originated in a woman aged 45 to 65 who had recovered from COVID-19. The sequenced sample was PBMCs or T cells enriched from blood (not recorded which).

CDR3 sequence reads: CASSLQTGSDGYTF. CDR3 nucleotides: TGCGCCAGCAGTCTTCAGACAGGTTCAGATGGCTACACCTTC. V gene TRBV4-3 combines with J gene TRBJ1-2; the D gene is possibly TRBD1 (6 bases). The V end lost 6 bases, the J end lost 6 bases, and 17 bases lay between the germline ends. Germline V gene sequence: CDR1 LGHNA, CDR2 YSLEER. This CDR3 is 14 amino acids long.